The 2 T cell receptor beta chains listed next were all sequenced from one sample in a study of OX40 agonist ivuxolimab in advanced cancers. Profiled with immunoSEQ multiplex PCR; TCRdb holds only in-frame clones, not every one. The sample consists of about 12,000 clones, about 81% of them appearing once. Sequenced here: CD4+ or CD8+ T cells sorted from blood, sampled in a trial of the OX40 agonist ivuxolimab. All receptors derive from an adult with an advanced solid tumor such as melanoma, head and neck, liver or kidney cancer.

The CDR3 DNA is TGTGCCAGCGGGGACAGGTCCCACTACGAGCAGTACTTC. Protein: CASGDRSHYEQYF. The chain has TRBV2 and TRBJ2-7, with 8 bases identical to TRBD1. Losses at the gene ends were 8 bases for V and 3 bases for J; bases not matched to a gene: 6. This CDR3 contains 13 residues. Germline V gene lookup returns CDR1 SNHLY and CDR2 FYNNEI.

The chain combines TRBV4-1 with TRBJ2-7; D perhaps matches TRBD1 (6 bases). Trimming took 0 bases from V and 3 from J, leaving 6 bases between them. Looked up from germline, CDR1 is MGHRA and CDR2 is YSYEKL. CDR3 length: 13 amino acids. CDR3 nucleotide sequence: TGCGCCAGCAGCCAAGAGACAGGCTACGAGCAGTACTTC. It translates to CASSQETGYEQYF.